The rows below give T cell receptor beta chains drawn from one sample of a study of blood T cell repertoires in COVID-19. Profiled with immunoSEQ multiplex PCR; TCRdb holds only in-frame clones, not every one. The sample has some 100,000 clones; over 80% are singletons. The sample taken for sequencing was peripheral blood. These TCRs come from a woman aged 55-70 years with acute or convalescent COVID-19. CDR3s include the opening cysteine and the closing phenylalanine or tryptophan. The order of the fields is CDR3 DNA, CDR3 protein, clone size, D gene, J gene, V gene. The D gene is left open where the match is weak. The size entry is marked missing in some rows and otherwise reads once, few, many or a size class.

TGTGCCAGCACCATACAGGGGGCAGATACGCAGTATTTT	CASTIQGADTQYF	-	TRBD1	TRBJ2-3	TRBV27
TGTGCCAGCAGCGCCGGGGACAGGGTTCACCAAGAGACCCAGTACTTC	CASSAGDRVHQETQYF	once	TRBD1	TRBJ2-5	TRBV9
TGTGCCTGGAGTCCCGGTCTGGGCAATCAGCCCCAGCATTTT	CAWSPGLGNQPQHF	-	-	TRBJ1-5	TRBV30
TGCGCCAGCAGCGCCCGGGGGGACACTGAAGCTTTCTTT	CASSARGDTEAFF	-	-	TRBJ1-1	TRBV5-1
TGTGCCAGCAGACGACAGGGGGCATCGGACGAGCAGTACTTC	CASRRQGASDEQYF	-	TRBD1	TRBJ2-7	TRBV3-1/TRBV3-2
TGTGCCAGCAGCCAGGGCTCAACTGAAGCTTTCTTT	CASSQGSTEAFF	-	-	TRBJ1-1	TRBV3-1/TRBV3-2
TGTGCCAGCAGCCCGGGACAGGGGTCGGTTATTGGCTACACCTTC	CASSPGQGSVIGYTF	-	TRBD1	TRBJ1-2	TRBV11-2
TGTGCCAGCAGTGTAGCCGCACCCCTCCACTTT	CASSVAAPLHF	-	-	TRBJ1-6	TRBV2
TGTGCCACCGGAGGCACGAACACCGGGGAGCTGTTTTTT	CATGGTNTGELFF	-	-	TRBJ2-2	TRBV24-1
TGCAGCGTGCGACAGGGGGGCTACAATGAGCAGTTCTTC	CSVRQGGYNEQFF	-	TRBD1	TRBJ2-1	TRBV29-1
TGTGCCAGCAGTCCGACAGGGAACGCCGGGGAGCTGTTTTTT	CASSPTGNAGELFF	-	TRBD1	TRBJ2-2	TRBV6-5
TGTGCCAGCACCCTTGGGGGGTTGCCTAACTATGGCTACACCTTC	CASTLGGLPNYGYTF	-	-	TRBJ1-2	TRBV3-1/TRBV3-2
TGTGCTAGTGGTTTCCAAAAAAATCATACAGGAAGCAACACTGAAGCTTTCTTT	CASGFQKNHTGSNTEAFF	-	-	TRBJ1-1	TRBV12-5
TGTGCCTGGAGTCCTGAGATTAGCACAGATACGCAGTATTTT	CAWSPEISTDTQYF	once	-	TRBJ2-3	TRBV30
TGTGCCAGCAGCGCCCAGGGGGCGCTCTACGAGCAGTACTTC	CASSAQGALYEQYF	-	TRBD1	TRBJ2-7	TRBV6-6
TGTGCCAGCACCAGGAGGTATAACTATGGCTACACCTTC	CASTRRYNYGYTF	-	-	TRBJ1-2	TRBV6-5
TGCAGCGTTCGCGGGGTCAGCACAGATACGCAGTATTTT	CSVRGVSTDTQYF	-	-	TRBJ2-3	TRBV29-1
TGTGCCAGCAGCCAAGATCTCGCCGGACTTGGGCTAAGAGCTGAGCAGTTCTTC	CASSQDLAGLGLRAEQFF	few	-	TRBJ2-1	TRBV3-1/TRBV3-2
TGTGCCAGCAGCTTTTCCCCAGGCTCCTACGAGCAGTACTTC	CASSFSPGSYEQYF	few	-	TRBJ2-7	TRBV11-2
TGTGCCAGCAGCACGACCAGGACAGGGGCGGACAATGAGCAGTTCTTC	CASSTTRTGADNEQFF	-	TRBD1	TRBJ2-1	TRBV28
TGTGCCAGCAGTTTGACCGGGAGGGCAGCTAAAAACATTCAGTACTTC	CASSLTGRAAKNIQYF	-	TRBD2	TRBJ2-4	TRBV28